This is a list of T cell receptor beta chains from one sample in a study of a mutant IDH1 vaccine in newly diagnosed glioma. Some clones are missing from TCRdb's copy, which holds only in-frame ones; the method was immunoSEQ multiplex PCR. The sample lists 85,000 to 100,000 clones, around 77% occurring once. This specimen was PBMCs, taken from a glioma patient treated with radiotherapy, temozolomide or both. These receptors originate from a man aged 35-49 years with glioma. CDR3s include the opening cysteine and the closing phenylalanine or tryptophan. The D gene is left open where the match is weak. A row's size may be missing; if present it is once, few, many or a size class.

>TRBJ2-3|.|TRBV19|.
CASSETYTDTQYF
TGTGCCAGTAGTGAGACATACACAGATACGCAGTATTTT
>TRBJ1-1|.|TRBV19|.
CASRDPGQLNTEAFF
TGTGCCAGTAGGGACCCGGGACAACTGAACACTGAAGCTTTCTTT
>TRBJ1-3|.|TRBV2|few
CASGREDTIYF
TGTGCCAGCGGGAGGGAAGACACCATATATTTT
>TRBJ2-3|.|TRBV9|many
CASSVTSSDTQYF
TGTGCCAGCAGCGTAACCTCCTCAGATACGCAGTATTTT
>TRBJ2-5|TRBD2|TRBV5-1|.
CASSLGQRGGRGQETQYF
TGCGCCAGCAGCTTGGGCCAGCGGGGGGGCCGAGGGCAAGAGACCCAGTACTTC
>TRBJ1-1|.|TRBV4-3|.
CASSQDQGKGWDTEAFF
TGCGCCAGCAGCCAAGACCAGGGGAAGGGTTGGGACACTGAAGCTTTCTTT
>TRBJ2-2|TRBD1|TRBV5-1|.
CASFGTGINTGELFF
TGCGCCAGCTTCGGGACAGGGATTAACACCGGGGAGCTGTTTTTT
>TRBJ1-4|.|TRBV6-5|once
CASSYRKGPEEKLFF
TGTGCCAGCAGTTACAGGAAGGGTCCCGAGGAAAAACTGTTTTTT
>TRBJ1-3|TRBD1|TRBV15|.
CATTREGAPGNTIYF
TGTGCCACCACCAGGGAGGGGGCGCCTGGAAACACCATATATTTT
>TRBJ2-3|.|TRBV30|.
CAWSVQGGTDTQYF
TGTGCCTGGAGTGTGCAGGGGGGTACAGATACGCAGTATTTT
>TRBJ1-1|.|TRBV28|few
CASSEGERKAFF
TGTGCCAGCAGTGAGGGGGAGAGGAAAGCTTTCTTT
>TRBJ2-7|.|TRBV28|.
CASSPSGARLWEQYF
TGTGCCAGCAGTCCCTCGGGAGCCCGGCTGTGGGAGCAGTACTTC
>TRBJ2-2|TRBD1|TRBV5-4|few
CASSFLKGTGDTGELFF
TGTGCCAGCAGCTTCTTAAAAGGGACAGGGGACACCGGGGAGCTGTTTTTT
>TRBJ2-7|.|TRBV25-1|once
CASSEWGGGYEQYF
TGTGCCAGCAGTGAATGGGGCGGAGGGTACGAGCAGTACTTC
>TRBJ2-1|.|TRBV28|few
CASSPTRNEQFF
TGTGCCAGCAGTCCCACGCGTAATGAGCAGTTCTTC
>TRBJ1-6|.|TRBV6-1|.
CASSEGELNSPLHF
TGTGCCAGCAGTGAAGGAGAATTGAATTCACCCCTCCACTTT
>TRBJ2-3|TRBD2|TRBV9|.
CASSVLAGNLYTQYF
TGTGCCAGCAGCGTTTTAGCGGGGAACCTCTATACGCAGTATTTT
>TRBJ1-1|.|TRBV5-4|.
CASSLVQWNTEAFF
TGTGCCAGCAGCTTGGTTCAGTGGAACACTGAAGCTTTCTTT
>TRBJ2-7|TRBD1|TRBV19|.
CASTPRGTGGYEQYF
TGTGCCAGTACCCCTCGTGGGACAGGGGGTTACGAGCAGTACTTC
>TRBJ2-7|TRBD2|TRBV19|once
CASSSASGKEEQYF
TGTGCCAGTAGTAGCGCTAGCGGGAAAGAAGAGCAGTACTTC
>TRBJ1-2|.|TRBV5-6|.
CASSLTWPANYGYTF
TGTGCCAGCAGTCTGACGTGGCCGGCAAACTATGGCTACACCTTC
>TRBJ2-3|.|TRBV18|.
CASSPLSDTQYF
TGTGCCAGCTCACCACTCTCAGATACGCAGTATTTT
>TRBJ1-5|TRBD1|TRBV2|few
CASTGQDSNQPQHF
TGTGCCAGCACGGGACAGGATAGCAATCAGCCCCAGCATTTT